This T cell receptor (beta chain) was captured by sequencing in a study of blood T cell repertoires in COVID-19. Recruits, aged about 18 to 89 years, lived in around 24 US areas. Some clones are missing from TCRdb's copy, which holds only in-frame ones; the method was immunoSEQ multiplex PCR. The sample has around 50,000 clones; about 72% are singletons. There are 14 residues in the CDR3. Trimming stripped 2 bases from V and 9 bases from J, with 11 bases between. Germline assignment: CDR1 SGHAT and CDR2 FQNNGV. The rearrangement links TRBV11-2 to TRBJ1-6; possibly TRBD1 for D (5 bases). This clonotype originated in a woman aged 45 to 65 with acute COVID-19. The specimen sequenced was PBMCs or T cells enriched from blood (not recorded which). The CDR3 bases are TGTGCCAGCAGCTTAAGGGGTGGCGGTTCACCCCTCCACTTT. Amino acid sequence: CASSLRGGGSPLHF.